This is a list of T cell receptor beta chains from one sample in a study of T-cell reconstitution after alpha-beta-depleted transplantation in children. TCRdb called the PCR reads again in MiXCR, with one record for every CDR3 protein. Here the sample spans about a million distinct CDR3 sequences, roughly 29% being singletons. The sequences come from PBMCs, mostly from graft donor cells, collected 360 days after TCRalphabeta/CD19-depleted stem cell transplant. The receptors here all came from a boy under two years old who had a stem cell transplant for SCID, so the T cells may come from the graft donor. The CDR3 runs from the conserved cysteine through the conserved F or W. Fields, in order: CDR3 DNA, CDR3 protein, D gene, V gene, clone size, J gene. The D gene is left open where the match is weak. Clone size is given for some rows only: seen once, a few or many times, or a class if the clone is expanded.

cdr3_nt: TGTGCCAGCAGCTTAGCGAAAGTGATCGCGAAGGCCACAGATACGCAGTATTTT
cdr3_aa: CASSLAKVIAKATDTQYF
d_call: NA
v_call: TRBV7-2
clone_size: NA
j_call: TRBJ2-3

cdr3_nt: TGTGCCAGCAGCTTAGATACGAAACAGGGGCACATTCAGTACTTC
cdr3_aa: CASSLDTKQGHIQYF
d_call: TRBD1
v_call: TRBV11-3
clone_size: few
j_call: TRBJ2-4

cdr3_nt: TGTGCCAGCAGTTGGGTGGGCCGGAACACTGAAGCTTTCTTT
cdr3_aa: CASSWVGRNTEAFF
d_call: NA
v_call: TRBV27
clone_size: few
j_call: TRBJ1-1

cdr3_nt: TGTGCCAGCAGCTTTCCGCCAGGGACCTACGAGCAGTACTTC
cdr3_aa: CASSFPPGTYEQYF
d_call: NA
v_call: TRBV7-9
clone_size: few
j_call: TRBJ2-7

cdr3_nt: TGCGCCAGCAGTTACGACCCCTATGAGCAGTTCTTC
cdr3_aa: CASSYDPYEQFF
d_call: NA
v_call: TRBV5-1
clone_size: many
j_call: TRBJ2-1

cdr3_nt: TGTGCCAGCAGTAAGACCCTCAGCACAGATACGCAGTATTTT
cdr3_aa: CASSKTLSTDTQYF
d_call: NA
v_call: TRBV12-3/TRBV12-4
clone_size: NA
j_call: TRBJ2-3

cdr3_nt: TGTGCCATCAGTGAGTCTGGCGGGGCCTCCTACGAGCAGTACTTC
cdr3_aa: CAISESGGASYEQYF
d_call: NA
v_call: TRBV10-3
clone_size: NA
j_call: TRBJ2-7

cdr3_nt: TGTGCCAGCCTCGTGGCTAGCGGATACAATGAGCAGTTCTTC
cdr3_aa: CASLVASGYNEQFF
d_call: TRBD2
v_call: TRBV2
clone_size: few
j_call: TRBJ2-1

cdr3_nt: TGTGCCATCAGGTCAGGTTCTAGCTCCTACGAGCAGTACTTC
cdr3_aa: CAIRSGSSSYEQYF
d_call: NA
v_call: TRBV10-3
clone_size: NA
j_call: TRBJ2-7

cdr3_nt: TGTGCCAGCAGCATACAGGGGCCGGACTCGAACACCGGGGAGCTGTTTTTT
cdr3_aa: CASSIQGPDSNTGELFF
d_call: TRBD1
v_call: TRBV11-3
clone_size: NA
j_call: TRBJ2-2

cdr3_nt: TGCAGTGCTACCGGGACAGGGGGGACTGAAGCTTTCTTT
cdr3_aa: CSATGTGGTEAFF
d_call: TRBD1
v_call: TRBV20-1
clone_size: NA
j_call: TRBJ1-1

cdr3_nt: TGTGCCAGCAAGGAGGTGGGGTCAGTTAGCAATCAGCCCCAGCATTTT
cdr3_aa: CASKEVGSVSNQPQHF
d_call: NA
v_call: TRBV27
clone_size: few
j_call: TRBJ1-5

cdr3_nt: TGTGCCAGCAGCCCGTTACCCGGACTAGCCAAAAACATTCAGTACTTC
cdr3_aa: CASSPLPGLAKNIQYF
d_call: NA
v_call: TRBV7-2
clone_size: NA
j_call: TRBJ2-4

cdr3_nt: TGTGCCAGCAGTGCCGGGGCTAGCGGGGGGGGTAGAAACAATGAGCAGTTCTTC
cdr3_aa: CASSAGASGGGRNNEQFF
d_call: TRBD2
v_call: TRBV12-3/TRBV12-4
clone_size: NA
j_call: TRBJ2-1

cdr3_nt: TGTGCCAGCAGCCGAAGGGGGACAGGGGGTCGGAGGATCTATGGCTACACCTTC
cdr3_aa: CASSRRGTGGRRIYGYTF
d_call: TRBD1
v_call: TRBV3-1
clone_size: NA
j_call: TRBJ1-2

cdr3_nt: TGTGCCAGCAGAATTACTAGCGGGACCTACAATGAGCAGTTCTTC
cdr3_aa: CASRITSGTYNEQFF
d_call: TRBD2
v_call: TRBV12-3/TRBV12-4
clone_size: NA
j_call: TRBJ2-1

cdr3_nt: TGTGCCAGCAGCCAAGATGAGGGGGTTGGGGTCTCTGGGGCCAACGTCCTGACTTTC
cdr3_aa: CASSQDEGVGVSGANVLTF
d_call: NA
v_call: TRBV3-1
clone_size: NA
j_call: TRBJ2-6

cdr3_nt: TGTGCCATCAGGGACGTACAGGGGACTTTATTCTACGAGCAGTACTTC
cdr3_aa: CAIRDVQGTLFYEQYF
d_call: NA
v_call: TRBV10-3
clone_size: few
j_call: TRBJ2-7

cdr3_nt: TGCAGTGCCATCAGACTAGCTTCGAACACCGGGGAGCTGTTTTTT
cdr3_aa: CSAIRLASNTGELFF
d_call: TRBD2
v_call: TRBV20-1
clone_size: few
j_call: TRBJ2-2

cdr3_nt: TGCGCCAGCAGGGATTGGGACAGGGGGTTCTACACTGAAGCTTTCTTT
cdr3_aa: CASRDWDRGFYTEAFF
d_call: TRBD1
v_call: TRBV5-1
clone_size: NA
j_call: TRBJ1-1

cdr3_nt: TGTGCCAGCAGTACTACAGGGGGCGGCTACACTGAAGCTTTCTTT
cdr3_aa: CASSTTGGGYTEAFF
d_call: TRBD1
v_call: TRBV25-1
clone_size: NA
j_call: TRBJ1-1

cdr3_nt: TGTGCCAGCAGCCAAGGTTTTTTCCGGGCTAAGCAGGATTCACCCCTCCACTTT
cdr3_aa: CASSQGFFRAKQDSPLHF
d_call: NA
v_call: TRBV3-1
clone_size: NA
j_call: TRBJ1-6

cdr3_nt: TGTGCCAGCAGCCCCCGTGGTTGGGGGACTGGTTACTACAATGAGCAGTTCTTC
cdr3_aa: CASSPRGWGTGYYNEQFF
d_call: NA
v_call: TRBV11-1
clone_size: few
j_call: TRBJ2-1

cdr3_nt: TGTGCCAGCAGTTCGGGACAGGGCCTCGAGCAGTACTTC
cdr3_aa: CASSSGQGLEQYF
d_call: TRBD1
v_call: TRBV28
clone_size: NA
j_call: TRBJ2-7